This TCR beta chain was documented in a study of blood T cell repertoires in COVID-19. At the level of the study: Nucleic acid was either cDNA or gDNA, and it came from T cells, B-cell-depleted T cells, or PBMCs.

Generated by immunoSEQ multiplex PCR, the TCRdb table keeps only in-frame clones and is missing some. The table lists approximately 260,000 clones, about 86% of them singletons. Trimming removed 6 bases from V and 4 bases from J, with 8 bases in between. Germline CDR1 SNHLY, CDR2 FYNNEI. The length of the CDR3 is 12 residues. V usage is TRBV2 and J usage is TRBJ2-3, with D possibly TRBD2 on 6 matching bases. The specimen was PBMCs or T cells enriched from blood (not recorded which). The TCR originated in a man aged 25-45 years with acute COVID-19. The CDR3 bases are TGTGCCAGCAGGGGGGAGGCAGATACGCAGTATTTT. Its translation is CASRGEADTQYF.